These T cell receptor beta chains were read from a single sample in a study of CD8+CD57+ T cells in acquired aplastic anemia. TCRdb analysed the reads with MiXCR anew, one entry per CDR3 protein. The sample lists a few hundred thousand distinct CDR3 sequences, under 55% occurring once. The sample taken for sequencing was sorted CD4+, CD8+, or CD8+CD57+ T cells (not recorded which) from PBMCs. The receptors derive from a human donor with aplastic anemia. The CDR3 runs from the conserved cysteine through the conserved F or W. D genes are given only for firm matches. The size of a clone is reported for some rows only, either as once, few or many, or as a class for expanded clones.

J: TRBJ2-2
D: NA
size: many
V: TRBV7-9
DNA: TGTGCCAGCAGCTTAAGGGCCACCGGGGAGCTGTTTTTT
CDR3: CASSLRATGELFF

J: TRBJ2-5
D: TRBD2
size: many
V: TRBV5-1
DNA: TGCGCCAGCAAGCGGGAATGGGGGACTTACCGGGGGACCCAGTACTTC
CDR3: CASKREWGTYRGTQYF

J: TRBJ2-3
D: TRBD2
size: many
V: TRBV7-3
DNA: TGTGCCAGCAGCTTTTTACCCGCGGGGGGACGCACAGATACGCAGTATTTT
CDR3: CASSFLPAGGRTDTQYF

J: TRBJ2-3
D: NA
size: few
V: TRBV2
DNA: TGTGCCAGCAGTGAGGACTACAGCACAGATACGCAGTATTTT
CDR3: CASSEDYSTDTQYF

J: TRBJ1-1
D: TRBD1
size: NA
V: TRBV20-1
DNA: TGCAGTGCTAGAGATACGAACAGGGGATTCATGGACACTGAAGCTTTCTTT
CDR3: CSARDTNRGFMDTEAFF

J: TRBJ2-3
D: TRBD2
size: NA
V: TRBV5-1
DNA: TGCGCCAGCAGCATCAGACTAGCGGGAGTCTCAGATACGCAGTATTTT
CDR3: CASSIRLAGVSDTQYF

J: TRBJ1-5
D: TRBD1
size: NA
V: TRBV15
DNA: TGTGCCACCAGGGACAGGAGGTATAGCAATCAGCCCCAGCATTTT
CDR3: CATRDRRYSNQPQHF

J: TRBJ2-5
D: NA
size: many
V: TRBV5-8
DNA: TGTGCCAGCAGCTGGAATTACGCCGGGACTGATCAAGAGACCCAGTACTTC
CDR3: CASSWNYAGTDQETQYF

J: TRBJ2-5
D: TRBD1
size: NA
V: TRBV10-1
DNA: TGCGCCAGCAGTGCCGGGACAGACCAAGAGACCCAGTACTTC
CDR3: CASSAGTDQETQYF

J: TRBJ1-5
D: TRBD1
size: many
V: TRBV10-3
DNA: TGTGCCATCAGCTTCACAGGGGCGGATCAGCCCCAGCATTTT
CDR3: CAISFTGADQPQHF

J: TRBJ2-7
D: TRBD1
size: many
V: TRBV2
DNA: TGTGCCAGCAACCTAAGGACAGGGGTAGACGAGCAGTACTTC
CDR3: CASNLRTGVDEQYF

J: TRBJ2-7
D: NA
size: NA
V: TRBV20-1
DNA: TGCAGTGCTGCTCCCCTCGCGGGCTACGAGCAGTACTTC
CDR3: CSAAPLAGYEQYF

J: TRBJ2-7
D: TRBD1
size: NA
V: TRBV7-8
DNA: TGTGCCAGCAGGGGGACAGGGGAAGCCTACGAGCAGTACTTC
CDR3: CASRGTGEAYEQYF

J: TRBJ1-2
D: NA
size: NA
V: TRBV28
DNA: TGTGCCAGCAGTTCCAAACCCTCGGGGTATAGCTATGGCTACACCTTC
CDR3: CASSSKPSGYSYGYTF

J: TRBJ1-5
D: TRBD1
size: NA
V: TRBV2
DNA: TGTGCCAGCAGTGTGACAGGGAATCGAAATAGCAATCAGCCCCAGCATTTT
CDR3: CASSVTGNRNSNQPQHF

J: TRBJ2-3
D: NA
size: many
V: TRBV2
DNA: TGTGCCAGCAGGGGGATGGTCACAGATACGCAGTATTTT
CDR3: CASRGMVTDTQYF

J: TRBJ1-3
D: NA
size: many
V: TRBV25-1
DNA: TGTGCCAGCAGTGAATGGGACGGGACGGAATACTCTGGAAACACCATATATTTT
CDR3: CASSEWDGTEYSGNTIYF

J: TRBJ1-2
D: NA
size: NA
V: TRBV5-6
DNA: TGTGCCAGCAGCTTGGCCGCGGGCTACACCTTC
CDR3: CASSLAAGYTF

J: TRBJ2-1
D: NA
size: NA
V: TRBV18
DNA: TGTGCCAGCTCACAGGGGGTCAATGAGCAGTTCTTC
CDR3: CASSQGVNEQFF

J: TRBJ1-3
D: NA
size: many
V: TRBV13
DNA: TGTGCCAGCAGCCCCGGGACACTGTTAGGGACCATATATTTT
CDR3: CASSPGTLLGTIYF

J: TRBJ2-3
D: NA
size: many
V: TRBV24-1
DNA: TGTGCCACCAGTGATCGTCGGGTGGCAGATACGCAGTATTTT
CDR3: CATSDRRVADTQYF

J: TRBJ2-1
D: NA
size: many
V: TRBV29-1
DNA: TGCAGCGGGGGCCTATACAATGAGCAGTTCTTC
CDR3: CSGGLYNEQFF

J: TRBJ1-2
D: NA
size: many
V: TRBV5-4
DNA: TGTGCCAGCAGCCCCCTTACGGGGAATCGGGGCTACACCTTC
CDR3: CASSPLTGNRGYTF

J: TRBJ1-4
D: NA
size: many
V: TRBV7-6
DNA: TGTGCCAGCAGCTTAGGGGAAGGAGGAGAAAAACTGTTTTTT
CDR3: CASSLGEGGEKLFF

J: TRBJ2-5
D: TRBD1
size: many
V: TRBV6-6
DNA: TGTGCCAGCAGGAGTCGGACAGGGCCGCAAGAGACCCAGTACTTC
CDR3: CASRSRTGPQETQYF

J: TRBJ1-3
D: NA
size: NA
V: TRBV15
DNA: TGTGCCACCCGAGGATTCGCCTCTGGAAACACCATATATTTT
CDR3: CATRGFASGNTIYF

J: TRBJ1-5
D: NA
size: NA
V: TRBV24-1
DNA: TGTGCCACCAGTGTGGTCGGGGAAGAGGCTCAGCATTTT
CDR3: CATSVVGEEAQHF

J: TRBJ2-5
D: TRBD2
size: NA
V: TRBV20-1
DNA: TGCAGTGCTTCCGACGGGGGGCAAGAGACCCAGTACTTC
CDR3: CSASDGGQETQYF

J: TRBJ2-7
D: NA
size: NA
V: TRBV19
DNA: TGTGCCAGTAGTATCGGCGTGAACTCCTACGAGCAGTACTTC
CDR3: CASSIGVNSYEQYF

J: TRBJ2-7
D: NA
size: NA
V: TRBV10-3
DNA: TGTGCCATCTCCGATCTAGCTGTTTCCTACGAGCAGTACTTC
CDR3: CAISDLAVSYEQYF

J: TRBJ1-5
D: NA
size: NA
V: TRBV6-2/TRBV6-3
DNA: TGTGCCAGCAGTTACGATTTTACAGGTAATAGCAATCAGCCCCAGCATTTT
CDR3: CASSYDFTGNSNQPQHF

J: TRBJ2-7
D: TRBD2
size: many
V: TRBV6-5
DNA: TGTGCCAGCAGTTTGCTAGCGGGGCAATCCTACGAGCAGTACTTC
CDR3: CASSLLAGQSYEQYF

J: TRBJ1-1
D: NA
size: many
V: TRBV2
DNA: TGTGCCAGCAGTAATAACGCATGGGGCGAAGCTTTCTTT
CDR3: CASSNNAWGEAFF

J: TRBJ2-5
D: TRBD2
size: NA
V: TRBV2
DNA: TGTGCCAGCAGTGAACAGCGGGAGATCGAGACCCAGTACTTC
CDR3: CASSEQREIETQYF

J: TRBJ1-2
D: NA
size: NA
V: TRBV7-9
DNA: TGTGCCAGCAGCTCCGTAGAGGGGATGGCTGATGGCTACACCTTC
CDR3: CASSSVEGMADGYTF

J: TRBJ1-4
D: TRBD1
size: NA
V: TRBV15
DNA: TGTGCCACCAGCAATCAAAGGGACAGACATGAAAAACTGTTTTTT
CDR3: CATSNQRDRHEKLFF

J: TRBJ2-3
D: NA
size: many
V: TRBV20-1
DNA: TGCAGTGCCACCCGGGTCACAGATACGCAGTATTTT
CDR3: CSATRVTDTQYF

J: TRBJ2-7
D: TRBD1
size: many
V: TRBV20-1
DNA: TGCAGTGCCCTCCCACAGGGGGATTGGAGCGAGCAGTACTTC
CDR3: CSALPQGDWSEQYF

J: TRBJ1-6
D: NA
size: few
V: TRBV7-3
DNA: TGTGCCAGCAGCTTAGCTACTCCGACCGTTTCACCCCTCCACTTT
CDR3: CASSLATPTVSPLHF

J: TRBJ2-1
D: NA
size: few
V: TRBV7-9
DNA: TGTGCCAGCAGCTTAAGCGGGGAAGGGGACAGCGACAATGAGCAGTTCTTC
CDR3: CASSLSGEGDSDNEQFF

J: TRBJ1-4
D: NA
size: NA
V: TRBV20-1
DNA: TGCAGTGCTCGGGACATGAGGAAAGGGACGGAAAAACTGTTTTTT
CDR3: CSARDMRKGTEKLFF

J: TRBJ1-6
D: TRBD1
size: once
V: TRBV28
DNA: TGTGCCAGCAGTACCCTACAGGGGGTGGGGTTTGCTTCACCCCTCCACTTT
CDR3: CASSTLQGVGFASPLHF

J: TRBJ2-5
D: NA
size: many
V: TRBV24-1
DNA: TGTGCCACCAGTGGGACAGAAGAGACCCAGTACTTC
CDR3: CATSGTEETQYF